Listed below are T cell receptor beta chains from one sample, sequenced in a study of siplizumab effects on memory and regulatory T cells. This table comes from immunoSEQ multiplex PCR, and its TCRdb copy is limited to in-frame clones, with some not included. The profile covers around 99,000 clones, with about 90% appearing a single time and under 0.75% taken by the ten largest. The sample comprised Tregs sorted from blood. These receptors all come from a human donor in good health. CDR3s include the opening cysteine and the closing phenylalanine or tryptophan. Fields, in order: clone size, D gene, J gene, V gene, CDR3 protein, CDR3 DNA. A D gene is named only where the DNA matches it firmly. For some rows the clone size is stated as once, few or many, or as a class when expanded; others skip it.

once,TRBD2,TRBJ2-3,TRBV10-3,CAISQLAGGTDTQYF,TGTGCCATCAGTCAACTAGCGGGGGGGACAGATACGCAGTATTTT
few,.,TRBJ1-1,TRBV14,CASSQELRGLAFF,TGTGCCAGCAGCCAAGAACTCAGAGGGCTGGCTTTCTTT
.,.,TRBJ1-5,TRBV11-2,CASSRTVNQPQHF,TGTGCCAGCAGCCGGACAGTTAATCAGCCCCAGCATTTT
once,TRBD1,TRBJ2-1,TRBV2,CASSGIVQGTENLF,TGTGCCAGCAGTGGAATCGTACAGGGGACAGAAAACCTCTTC
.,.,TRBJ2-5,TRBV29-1,CSVEKGDPTQYF,TGCAGCGTTGAAAAGGGGGACCCGACCCAGTACTTC
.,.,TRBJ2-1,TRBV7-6,CASSLETSSYNEQFF,TGTGCCAGCAGCTTAGAGACGAGCTCCTACAATGAGCAGTTCTTC
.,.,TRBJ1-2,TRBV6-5,CASSATGLGYTF,TGTGCCAGCAGTGCCACAGGGCTGGGCTACACCTTC
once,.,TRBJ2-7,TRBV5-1,CASSQGPDYEQYF,TGCGCCAGCAGTCAGGGCCCAGATTACGAGCAGTACTTC
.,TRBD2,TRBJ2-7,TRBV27,CASSGILAGGGEQYF,TGTGCCAGCAGTGGGATACTAGCGGGAGGTGGCGAGCAGTACTTC
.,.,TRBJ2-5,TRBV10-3,CAISEFVEGETQYF,TGTGCCATCAGTGAGTTTGTGGAGGGGGAGACCCAGTACTTC
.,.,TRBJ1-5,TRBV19,CASRFSRNQPQHF,TGTGCCAGTCGATTCTCGCGAAATCAGCCCCAGCATTTT
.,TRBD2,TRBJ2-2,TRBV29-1,CSVTISSGNTGELFF,TGCAGCGTAACAATCTCTAGCGGTAACACCGGGGAGCTGTTTTTT
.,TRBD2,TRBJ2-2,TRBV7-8,CASSLVAGVGTGELFF,TGTGCCAGCAGCTTAGTAGCGGGGGTCGGTACCGGGGAGCTGTTTTTT
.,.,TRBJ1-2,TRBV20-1,CSGLANYGYTF,TGCAGTGGGCTGGCCAACTATGGCTACACCTTC
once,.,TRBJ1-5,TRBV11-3,CASSLRGGERQPQHF,TGTGCCAGCAGCTTGAGGGGGGGGGAGAGGCAGCCCCAGCATTTT
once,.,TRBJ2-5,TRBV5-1,CASSLRSQKETQYF,TGCGCCAGCAGCTTACGATCACAAAAAGAGACCCAGTACTTC
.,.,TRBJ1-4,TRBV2,CASTQGRFEKLFF,TGTGCCAGCACCCAGGGGAGGTTTGAAAAACTGTTTTTT
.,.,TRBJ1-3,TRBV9,CASSVGVDVLAGNTIYF,TGTGCCAGCAGCGTAGGGGTGGACGTACTTGCTGGAAACACCATATATTTT
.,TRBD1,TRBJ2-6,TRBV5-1,CASSLHQGANSGANVLTF,TGCGCCAGCAGCTTGCACCAGGGGGCAAATTCTGGGGCCAACGTCCTGACTTTC
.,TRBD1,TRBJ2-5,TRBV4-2,CASRKTGFETQYF,TGTGCCAGCAGAAAGACAGGGTTCGAGACCCAGTACTTC
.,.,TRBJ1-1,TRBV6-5,CASSYTSSTEAFF,TGTGCCAGCAGTTATACCAGCTCCACTGAAGCTTTCTTT
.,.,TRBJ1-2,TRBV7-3,CASSLNLNYGYTF,TGTGCCAGCAGCTTAAACCTCAACTATGGCTACACCTTC
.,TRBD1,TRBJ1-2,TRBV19,CASSITVTGSFGYTF,TGTGCCAGTAGTATAACCGTGACAGGGTCATTTGGCTACACCTTC
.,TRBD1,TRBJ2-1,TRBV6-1,CASDRENRNEQFF,TGTGCCAGTGACAGGGAGAATCGCAATGAGCAGTTCTTC
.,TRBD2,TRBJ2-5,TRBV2,CASRRTSGQETQYF,TGTGCCAGCAGGCGGACTAGCGGCCAAGAGACCCAGTACTTC
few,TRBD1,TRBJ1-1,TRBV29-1,CSVGGPTGMNTEAFF,TGCAGCGTTGGGGGACCGACAGGGATGAACACTGAAGCTTTCTTT
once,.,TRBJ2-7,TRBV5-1,CASSFSQGDEQYF,TGCGCCAGCAGCTTTAGCCAGGGCGACGAGCAGTACTTC
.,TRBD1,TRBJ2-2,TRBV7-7,CASSRDRADTGELFF,TGTGCTAGCAGCCGTGACAGGGCCGACACCGGGGAGCTGTTTTTT
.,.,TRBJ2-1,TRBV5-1,CASSVTVGVYNEQFF,TGCGCCAGCAGCGTCACAGTGGGGGTTTACAATGAGCAGTTCTTC